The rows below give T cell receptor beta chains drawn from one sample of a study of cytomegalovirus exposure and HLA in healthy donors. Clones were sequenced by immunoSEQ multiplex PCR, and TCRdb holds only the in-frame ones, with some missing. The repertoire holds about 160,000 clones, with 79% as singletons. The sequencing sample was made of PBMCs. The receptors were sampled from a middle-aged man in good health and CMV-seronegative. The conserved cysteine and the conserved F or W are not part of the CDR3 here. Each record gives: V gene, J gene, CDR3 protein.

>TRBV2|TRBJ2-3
ASRKGTSQATDTQY
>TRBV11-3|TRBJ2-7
ASSLAPGHTDHEQY
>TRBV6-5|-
ASSYSATHEQY
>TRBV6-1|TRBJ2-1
ASSEWTRNEQF
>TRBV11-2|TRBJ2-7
ASSLGTSGYEQY
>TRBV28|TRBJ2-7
ASRDVLGLAGDREQY
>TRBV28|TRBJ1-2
ASAQGSKVYGYT
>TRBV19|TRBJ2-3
ASSMSGVSDTQY
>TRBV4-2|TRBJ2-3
ASSQTPSRLSSTDTQY
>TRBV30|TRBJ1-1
AWSEEKVATSPLNTEAF
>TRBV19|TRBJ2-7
ASSTFTPYEQY
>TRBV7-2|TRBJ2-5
ASSSLGGLETQY
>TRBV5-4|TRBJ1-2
ASSQVGGNLIGYT
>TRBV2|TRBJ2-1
ASTRDRGSDEQF
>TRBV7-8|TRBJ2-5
ASSPRTSGSGGETQY
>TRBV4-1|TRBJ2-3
ASSLRLAGTDTQY
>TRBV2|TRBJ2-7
ASTGSSGSGQY
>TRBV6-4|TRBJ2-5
GTWGRY
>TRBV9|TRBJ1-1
ASRAATGSAAEAF
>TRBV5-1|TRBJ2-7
ASSFGLDYEQY
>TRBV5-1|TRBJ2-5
ASSLVDRGQETQY
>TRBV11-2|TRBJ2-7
ASSTNRDRYLYEQY
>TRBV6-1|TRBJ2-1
ASSEWGAASSYNEQF
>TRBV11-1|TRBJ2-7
ASSPPTGGTYEQY
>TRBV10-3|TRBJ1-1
AISNGNTEAF
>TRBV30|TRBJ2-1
AWTPLEQIYNEQF
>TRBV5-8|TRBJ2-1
ASSLAMEVGEQF
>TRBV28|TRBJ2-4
ASTPQGTKNIQY
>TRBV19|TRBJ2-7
ASSLQREGFEQY
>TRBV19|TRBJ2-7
ASSYRASSYEQY
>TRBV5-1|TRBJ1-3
ASSLTVSGNTIY
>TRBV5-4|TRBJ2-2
ASSSPPIEAGELF
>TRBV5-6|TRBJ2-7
ASRSGTEPNEQY
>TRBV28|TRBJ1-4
ASRINRGYNEKLF
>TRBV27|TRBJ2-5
ASTGTGAWGTQY
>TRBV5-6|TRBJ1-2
ASRSGQGRLS
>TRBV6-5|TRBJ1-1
ATLDRLFTEAF
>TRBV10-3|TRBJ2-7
ASSYLGRSYEQY
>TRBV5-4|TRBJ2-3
ASSLLERNTDTQY
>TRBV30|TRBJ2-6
AWAPGGWANGLT
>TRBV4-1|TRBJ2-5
ASSQEGGSATQY
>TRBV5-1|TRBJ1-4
ASSQSSSDEKLF
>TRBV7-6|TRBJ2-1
ASSSLARDEQF
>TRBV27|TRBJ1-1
ASREFSNTEAF
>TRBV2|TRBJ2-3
ASNLLAGVPDTQY
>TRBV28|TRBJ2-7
ASSKRVLGSYEQY
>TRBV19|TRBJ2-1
ASRKGLAGVNEQF
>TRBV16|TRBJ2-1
ASSPTRLGGEQF
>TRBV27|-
ASSLGQGGGEQY
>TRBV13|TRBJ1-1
ASSLGTGMGNTEAF
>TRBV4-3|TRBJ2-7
ASSQGEGGYEQY
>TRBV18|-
ASSLAAHYEQY
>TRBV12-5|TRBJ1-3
ASGLFTGTSGNTIY
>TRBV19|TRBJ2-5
ASRSRGGTVQETQY
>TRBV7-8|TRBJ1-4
ASSRTGYIEKLF
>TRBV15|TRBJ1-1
ATSRSRTGGTEAF
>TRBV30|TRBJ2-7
AWRRQGETYEQY
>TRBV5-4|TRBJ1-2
ASSLSGGQGYT
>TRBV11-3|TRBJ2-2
ASSSRDSITGELF
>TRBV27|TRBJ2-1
ASSFRGSAGDEQF